The T cell receptor (beta chain) described here comes from a study of CD8+ T cells in alopecia areata. Study-level background: Among treated patients, oral tofacitinib was administered at 5 to 10 mg twice daily.

PBMC-derived CD4+ and CD8+ T cells were sorted. This CDR3 region has 13 residues. Germline CDR1 and CDR2: SGHRS and YFSETQ. The V and J ends lost 6 bases and 5 bases respectively, with 12 bases between them. After isolation, RNA underwent reverse transcription to generate cDNA as the sequencing template. Assay: immunoSEQ multiplex PCR; the TCRdb copy retains only in-frame clones and omits some. Of about 140,000 clones listed, 45% to 60% were seen once; the top ten hold over 0.75%. This clone was picked up one time. Here the sequenced sample was CD4+ T cells sorted from blood, taken at week 0. The TCR was taken from a human donor with alopecia areata. V usage is TRBV5-1 and J usage is TRBJ2-1; D possibly corresponds to TRBD2 (6 bases). DNA for the CDR3: TGCGCCAGCACCCCCTTAGCGGACAATGAGCAGTTCTTC. As protein: CASTPLADNEQFF.